Detailed here is one TCR beta chain. Its target is not known. This specimen comes from a study of beta chain features in type 1 diabetes. Study-level points and caveats: People with Type 1 diabetes carried modestly yet significantly shorter TCRB CDR3s in all four CD4+ subsets. Among type 1 diabetes patients, VDJ junctions had fewer insertions and more deletions.

Reverse transcribing all isolated RNA meant expressed TCRB transcripts were sequenced. The assay was immunoSEQ multiplex PCR, and TCRdb's table has in-frame clones only and misses some. The sample holds approximately 600,000 clones, around an eighth seen once. Based on CD45RO/CCR7/CD25/CD127/CD95/CD27, CD4+ regulatory, stem cell-like memory, naive and central memory cells were sorted. V lost 5 bases and J 2 bases, leaving 3 bases between the germline ends. The CDR3 has 12 amino acids. Germline V gene data show CDR1 as MRHNA and CDR2 as SNTAGT. This TCR was recovered from a young man with type 1 diabetes. The rearrangement joins TRBV6-4 to TRBJ2-2; D gene uncertain. Sequences were obtained from naive CD4+ T cells from blood. As DNA, the CDR3 is TGTGCCAGCAGTTCTAACACCGGGGAGCTGTTTTTT. This encodes CASSSNTGELFF.